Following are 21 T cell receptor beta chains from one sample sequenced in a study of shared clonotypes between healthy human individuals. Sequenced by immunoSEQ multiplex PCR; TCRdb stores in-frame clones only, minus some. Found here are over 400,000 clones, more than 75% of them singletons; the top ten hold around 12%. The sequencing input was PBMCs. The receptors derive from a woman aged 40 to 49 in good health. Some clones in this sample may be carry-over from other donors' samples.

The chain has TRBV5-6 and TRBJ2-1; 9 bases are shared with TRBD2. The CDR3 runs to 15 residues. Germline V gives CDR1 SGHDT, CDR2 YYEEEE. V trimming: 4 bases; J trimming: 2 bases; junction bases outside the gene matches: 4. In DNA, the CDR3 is TGTGCCAGCAGCACCGGGACTAGCCCCTACAATGAGCAGTTCTTC. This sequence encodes CASSTGTSPYNEQFF.

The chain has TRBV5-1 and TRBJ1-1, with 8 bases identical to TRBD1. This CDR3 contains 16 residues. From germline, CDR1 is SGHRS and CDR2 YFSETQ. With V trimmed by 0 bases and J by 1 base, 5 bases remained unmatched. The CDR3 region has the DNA TGCGCCAGCAGCTTGGGGACAGGGTGGGAGAACACTGAAGCTTTCTTT. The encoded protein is CASSLGTGWENTEAFF.

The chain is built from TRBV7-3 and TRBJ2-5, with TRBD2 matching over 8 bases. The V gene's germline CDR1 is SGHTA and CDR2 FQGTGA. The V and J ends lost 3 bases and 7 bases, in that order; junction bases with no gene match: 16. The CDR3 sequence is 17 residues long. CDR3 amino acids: CASSFRRSSGRRGTQYF. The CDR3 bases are TGTGCCAGCAGCTTCCGTAGGTCTAGCGGGCGCCGGGGGACCCAGTACTTC. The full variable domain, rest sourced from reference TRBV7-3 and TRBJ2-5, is GAGVSQTPSNKVTEKGKYVELRCDPISGHTALYWYRQSLGQGPEFLIYFQGTGAADDSGLPNDRFFAVRPEGSVSTLKIQRTERGDSAVYLCASSFRRSSGRRGTQYFGPGTRLLVL.

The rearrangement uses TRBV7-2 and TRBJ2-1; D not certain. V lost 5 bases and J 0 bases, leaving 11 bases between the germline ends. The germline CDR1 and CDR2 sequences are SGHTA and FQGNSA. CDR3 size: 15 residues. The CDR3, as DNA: TGTGCCAGCAGCAAAACAGTTAGCTCCTACAATGAGCAGTTCTTC. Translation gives CASSKTVSSYNEQFF.

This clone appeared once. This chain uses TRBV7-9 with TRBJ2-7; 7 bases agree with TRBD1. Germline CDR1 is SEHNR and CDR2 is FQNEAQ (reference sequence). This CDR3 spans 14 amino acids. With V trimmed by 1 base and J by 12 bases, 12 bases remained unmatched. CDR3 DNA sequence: TGTGCCAGCAGCTTAGACGGGCAGGGGGTGTTACGGTACTTC. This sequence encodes CASSLDGQGVLRYF.

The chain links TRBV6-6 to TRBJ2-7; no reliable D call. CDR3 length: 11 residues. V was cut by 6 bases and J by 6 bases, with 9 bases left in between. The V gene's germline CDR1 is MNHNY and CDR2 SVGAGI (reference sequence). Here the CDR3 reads CASSPSTEQYF. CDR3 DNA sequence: TGTGCCAGCAGCCCCTCCACCGAGCAGTACTTC.

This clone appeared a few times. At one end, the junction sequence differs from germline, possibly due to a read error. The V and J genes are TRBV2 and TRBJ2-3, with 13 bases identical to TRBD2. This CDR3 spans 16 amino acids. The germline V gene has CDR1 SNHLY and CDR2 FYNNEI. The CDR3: CASREGLAGEIDTQYF. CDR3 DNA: TGTGCCAGCAGGGAAGGACTAGCGGGAGAAATAGATACGCAGTATTTT.

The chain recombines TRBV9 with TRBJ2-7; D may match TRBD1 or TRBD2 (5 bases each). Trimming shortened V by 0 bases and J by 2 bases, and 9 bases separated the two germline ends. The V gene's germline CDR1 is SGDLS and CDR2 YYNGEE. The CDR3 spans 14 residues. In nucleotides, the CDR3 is TGTGCCAGCAGCGTAGCTTTGGGACCCTACGAGCAGTACTTC. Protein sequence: CASSVALGPYEQYF.

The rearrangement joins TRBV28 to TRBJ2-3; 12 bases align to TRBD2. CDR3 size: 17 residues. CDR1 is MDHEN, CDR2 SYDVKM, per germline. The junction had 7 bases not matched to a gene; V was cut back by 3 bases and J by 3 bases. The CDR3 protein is CASSFGLAGGRTDTQYF. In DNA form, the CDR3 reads TGTGCCAGCAGTTTTGGGCTAGCGGGAGGGAGGACAGATACGCAGTATTTT.

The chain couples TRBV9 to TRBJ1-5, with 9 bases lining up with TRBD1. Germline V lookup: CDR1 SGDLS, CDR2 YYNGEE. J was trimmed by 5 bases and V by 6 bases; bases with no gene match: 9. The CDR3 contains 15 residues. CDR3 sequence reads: CASIYRTGVDQPQHF. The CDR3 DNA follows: TGTGCCAGCATCTATAGGACAGGGGTGGATCAGCCCCAGCATTTT.

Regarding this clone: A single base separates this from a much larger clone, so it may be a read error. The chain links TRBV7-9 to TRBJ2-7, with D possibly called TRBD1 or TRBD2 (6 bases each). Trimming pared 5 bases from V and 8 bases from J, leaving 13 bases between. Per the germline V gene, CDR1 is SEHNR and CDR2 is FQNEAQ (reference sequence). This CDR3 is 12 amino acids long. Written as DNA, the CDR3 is TGTGCCAGCAGCCGGAGGGGGTACAAGCAGTACTTC. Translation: CASSRRGYKQYF. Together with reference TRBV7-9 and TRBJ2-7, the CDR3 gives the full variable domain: DTGVSQNPRHKITKRGQNVTFRCDPISEHNRLYWYRQTLGQGPEFLTYFQNEAQLEKSRLLSDRFSAERPKGSFSTLEIQRTEQGDSAMYLCASSRRGYKQYFGPGTRLTVT.

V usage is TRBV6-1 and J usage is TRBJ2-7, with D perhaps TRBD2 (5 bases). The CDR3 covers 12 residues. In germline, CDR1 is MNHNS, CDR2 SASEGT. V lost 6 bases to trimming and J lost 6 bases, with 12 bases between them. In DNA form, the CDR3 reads TGTGCCAGCAGGGGAGTTCAGATCGAGCAGTACTTC. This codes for CASRGVQIEQYF.

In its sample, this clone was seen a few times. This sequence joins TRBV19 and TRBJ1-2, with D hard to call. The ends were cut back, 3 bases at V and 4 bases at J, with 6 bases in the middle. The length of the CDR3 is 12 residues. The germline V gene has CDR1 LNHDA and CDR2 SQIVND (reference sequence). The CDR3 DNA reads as TGTGCCAGTAGTATGGTGGTCTATGGCTACACCTTC. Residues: CASSMVVYGYTF.

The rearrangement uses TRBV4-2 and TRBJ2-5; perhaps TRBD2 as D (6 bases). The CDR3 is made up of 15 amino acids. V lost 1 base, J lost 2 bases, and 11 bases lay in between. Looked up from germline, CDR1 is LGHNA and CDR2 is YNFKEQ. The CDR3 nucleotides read TGTGCCAGCAGCCAAGCCGTGGCGGGACAAGAGACCCAGTACTTC. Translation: CASSQAVAGQETQYF.

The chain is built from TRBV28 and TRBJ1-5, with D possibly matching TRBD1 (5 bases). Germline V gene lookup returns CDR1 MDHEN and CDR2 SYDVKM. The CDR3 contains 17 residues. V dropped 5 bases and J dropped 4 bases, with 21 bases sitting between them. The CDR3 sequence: CASSLRGSRSLNQPQHF. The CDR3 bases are TGTGCCAGCAGTCTGAGGGGAAGCAGGTCCCTGAATCAGCCCCAGCATTTT. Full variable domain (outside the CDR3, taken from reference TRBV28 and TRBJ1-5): DVKVTQSSRYLVKRTGEKVFLECVQDMDHENMFWYRQDPGLGLRLIYFSYDVKMKEKGDIPEGYSVSREKKERFSLILESASTNQTSMYLCASSLRGSRSLNQPQHFGDGTRLSIL.

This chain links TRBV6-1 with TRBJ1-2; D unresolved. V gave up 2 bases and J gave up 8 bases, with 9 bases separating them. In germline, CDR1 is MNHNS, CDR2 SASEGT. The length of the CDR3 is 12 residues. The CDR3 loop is CASSEWDFGYTF. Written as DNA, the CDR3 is TGTGCCAGCAGTGAATGGGATTTCGGCTACACCTTC.

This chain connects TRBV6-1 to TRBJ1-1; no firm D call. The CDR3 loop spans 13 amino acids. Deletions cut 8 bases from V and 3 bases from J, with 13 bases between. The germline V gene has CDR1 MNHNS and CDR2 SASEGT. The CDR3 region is CASVLALDTEAFF. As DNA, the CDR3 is TGTGCCAGCGTTCTCGCCCTGGACACTGAAGCTTTCTTT.

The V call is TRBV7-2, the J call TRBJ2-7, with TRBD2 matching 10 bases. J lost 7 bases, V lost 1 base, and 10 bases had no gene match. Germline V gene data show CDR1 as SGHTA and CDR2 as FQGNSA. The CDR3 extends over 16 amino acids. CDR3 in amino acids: CASSLGPLAGAGEQYF. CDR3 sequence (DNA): TGTGCCAGCAGCTTAGGGCCTCTAGCGGGAGCAGGGGAGCAGTACTTC.

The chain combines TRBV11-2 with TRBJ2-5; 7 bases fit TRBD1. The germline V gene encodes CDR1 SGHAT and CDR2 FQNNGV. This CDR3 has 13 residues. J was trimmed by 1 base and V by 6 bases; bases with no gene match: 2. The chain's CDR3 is CASRNRGQETQYF. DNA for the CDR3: TGTGCCAGCAGAAACAGGGGCCAAGAGACCCAGTACTTC.

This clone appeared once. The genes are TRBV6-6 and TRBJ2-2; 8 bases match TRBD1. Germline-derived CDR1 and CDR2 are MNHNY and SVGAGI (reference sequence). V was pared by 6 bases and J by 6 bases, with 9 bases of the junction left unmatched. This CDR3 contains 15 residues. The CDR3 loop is CASRLLSQGAGELFF. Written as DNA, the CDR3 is TGTGCCAGCAGGCTACTGTCACAGGGGGCCGGGGAGCTGTTTTTT.

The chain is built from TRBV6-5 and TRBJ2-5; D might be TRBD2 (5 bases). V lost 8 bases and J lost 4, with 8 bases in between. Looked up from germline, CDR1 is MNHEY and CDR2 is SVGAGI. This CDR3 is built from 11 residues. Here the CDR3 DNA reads TGTGCCAGCCGTCGGGGAGAGACCCAGTACTTC. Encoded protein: CASRRGETQYF.